Each of the 2 T cell receptor beta chains below was sequenced from the same sample in a study of early stage breast cancer tumors. Profiling relied on immunoSEQ multiplex PCR, and the TCRdb table lists in-frame clones only, not all of them. This sample has 7,000 to 9,500 clones, with 60% to 80% found just once. Specimen: normal breast tissue next to the tumor. The receptors were gathered from a person aged 55 to 75 with breast cancer.

The chain uses TRBV15 and TRBJ2-5; D uncertain. V lost 6 bases, J lost 5 bases, and 13 bases lay in between. CDR1 and CDR2 from the germline V gene are LNHNV and YYDKDF (reference sequence). This CDR3 spans 13 amino acids. CDR3 residues: CATSLLLRETQYF. The CDR3 DNA reads as TGTGCCACCAGTCTCCTTCTACGGGAGACCCAGTACTTC.

The CDR3 nucleotides read TGTGCCAGCAGCCCTGGTCTAGCGGGGGCCATGAACACCTACGAGCAGTACTTC. Its translation is CASSPGLAGAMNTYEQYF. The chain joins TRBV7-9 to TRBJ2-7; the match to TRBD2 covers 10 bases. With V trimmed by 5 bases and J by 2 bases, 15 bases remained unmatched. The CDR3 has 18 amino acids. Germline V gene lookup returns CDR1 SEHNR and CDR2 FQNEAQ (reference sequence).